This T cell receptor beta chain came from a study of identical twins. Findings and limits, study-wide: Partial confounding of zero-insertion analyses by invariant MAIT and iNKT cells was possible. Memory repertoires lacked the insertion deficit that abundant cord blood beta clonotypes showed.

Trimming took 4 bases from V and 2 from J, leaving 8 bases between them. This CDR3 is 14 amino acids long. Germline assignment: CDR1 MNHNS and CDR2 SASEGT. All donors comprised healthy Caucasians. With template switching, a universal primer site was added, and the cDNA carried unique molecular identifiers. TCRdb re-called the 5' RACE reads through MiXCR, storing one row per CDR3 protein. The sample contains 450,000 to 650,000 distinct CDR3 sequences, approximately 16% of which appear only once. A remark on this clonotype: Antigen specificity is unknown.

The data also belong to a second study, concerning yellow fever vaccine responses in identical twins.

Sequencing was performed on CD4+ T cells sorted from blood. This TCR came from a woman between 18 and 29 years old in good health. The chain couples TRBV6-1 to TRBJ2-2; D is unresolved. CDR3 in amino acids: CASSGRTNTGELFF. The CDR3 DNA sequence: TGTGCCAGCAGTGGACGGACCAACACCGGGGAGCTGTTTTTT.